This TCR beta chain was recorded in a study of blood T cell repertoires in COVID-19 (TCRdb year 2020). Study-level background: Samples from collaborators originated in the United States, Italy and Spain and spanned both the acute and convalescent phases of COVID-19. The prospective study material was composed of cDNA or gDNA derived from T cells, B-cell-depleted T cells, or PBMCs. Deeply sampled blood TCRbeta repertoires from subjects exposed to, actively infected with, or recovered from COVID-19 were included in the dataset. A freely available public database, intended as a resource for researchers studying the immune response to SARS-CoV-2, is where the repertoires were released. Samples came from the ongoing ImmuneRACE study (first 160 participants) plus 1,254 subjects from 6 global collaborators. The sample metadata nearly always contained a de-identified subject ID, COVID-19 status, age in years and sex. Where HLA class I and class II types were available, the types were taken from metadata supplied by the sample provider, not from assay-based typing. What the work shows at the level of the full study, not this receptor alone: Clinical and demographic metadata were provided uncurated, with the amount varying by source and participant.

This clone is a singleton in its sample. Its recognized antigen is unknown. No much larger clone exists at a distance of one base, and base qualities are not known. One collaborating source in Seattle enrolled patients while the patients were actively infected and followed the patients over time throughout the course of disease. Whole blood was collected in K2EDTA tubes by collaborating institutions according to the institutions' own protocols. Collaborator samples were shipped for TCRbeta analysis as frozen whole blood, isolated PBMCs, or DNA extracted from either sample type. The CDR3 runs 13 residues from the cysteine to the phenylalanine. Only the CDR3 region is kept as DNA, spanning 39 bases read in frame from base 1. CDR1 and CDR2, looked up from the germline V gene, are SQVTM and ANQGSEA. Trimming accounts for 4 bases at V and 6 bases at J, while the number of junction bases matched to no gene is 6.

TCRbeta CDR3 regions were amplified from genomic DNA using the immunoSEQ Assay, a bias-controlled multiplex PCR. The original methods were these. The number of nucleated cells in each sample was estimated by amplification of reference gene primers within the assay. Sequence reads were collapsed and filtered to measure the absolute abundance of every unique TCRbeta CDR3 rearrangement. Productive Simpson clonality was computed per sample as the square root of Simpson's diversity index over productive rearrangements. TCRdb carries this immuneACCESS record with in-frame sequences only. Its versions omit some clonotypes, under half of them owing to an unresolved V gene in the studies checked, with the rest unexplained. For V, J and clone size, that table is used; D and trimming come from the DNA. Recorded for this sample are over 150,000 clones; around 90% of them occurred a single time. The ten largest make up approximately 4.6% of the sample.

The sequence is built from TRBV29-1 and TRBJ2-4, with TRBD2 identical over 7 junction bases. The sample was peripheral blood. This TCR came from a man between 18 and 35 years old with COVID-19, enrolled during active disease. The DNA sequence reads TGCAGCGTTGTGGCAGCGGGGCTAAACATTCAGTACTTC. Translation gives CSVVAAGLNIQYF. Reference TRBV29-1 and TRBJ2-4 genes cover what lies past the CDR3, so the full variable domain is SAVISQKPSRDICQRGTSLTIQCQVDSQVTMMFWYRQQPGQSLTLIATANQGSEATYESGFVIDKFPISRPNLTFSTLTVSNMSPEDSSIYLCSVVAAGLNIQYFGAGTRLSVL.